This T cell receptor (beta chain) appears in the sequencing data of a study of T cells in Graves' hyperthyroidism and ophthalmopathy. Looking at the study overall: It was at initial diagnosis, before any treatment, that peripheral blood was collected.

Findings and caveats of the study: Clonotypes that were expanded in thyroid above 0.001 mostly appeared in blood too. Stable hyperthyroidism was separated from ophthalmopathy by a model based on 13 V-J features.

Researchers took RNA transcripts and amplified the TCR beta CDR3 regions from them. Primed by the HTBI set, a first-round RT-PCR was run on the TCR CDR3. TCRdb itself ran the multiplex PCR reads through MiXCR, one entry per CDR3 protein. This sample has roughly 650,000 distinct CDR3 sequences; more than 15% occur once, and the top ten carry around 3.5%. This clonotype occurred many times. What it binds is unknown. Ophthalmopathy cases scored 3 or more on the Clinical Activity Score and 4 or more on NOSPECS grade, with duration below 3 months. Germline V gene data show CDR1 as DFQATT and CDR2 as SNEGSKA (reference sequence). The CDR3 length is 15 residues. The germline V and J ends were trimmed by 0 bases and 1 base, with 10 bases remaining between them.

The sample consisted of blood. The V and J genes are TRBV20-1 and TRBJ1-3; D ambiguous. The TCR sequence derives from a woman in her thirties or forties with Graves' ophthalmopathy. The CDR3 is CSARDLRVSGNTIYF. The CDR3 DNA reads TGCAGTGCTAGAGATCTCCGGGTTTCTGGAAACACCATATATTTT.